This TCR beta chain was documented in a study of T cells in Graves' hyperthyroidism and ophthalmopathy. From RNA transcripts, TCR beta CDR3 regions were amplified. The study used the HTBI primer set for a first-round RT-PCR of the TCR CDR3. One entry per CDR3 protein, called by TCRdb with MiXCR from the multiplex PCR reads. The sample shows about 340,000 distinct CDR3 sequences, 21% of them seen only once. The table lists this clonotype with a few counts. The V segment lost 4 bases and the J segment 0 bases; nucleotides outside the gene matches: 14. In germline, CDR1 is SQVTM, CDR2 ANQGSEA. The CDR3 consists of 19 residues.

J is TRBJ2-1 and V is TRBV29-1; 11 bases map to TRBD1. The clonotype originates from a woman in her forties or fifties with Graves' hyperthyroidism. Sequenced: blood. The CDR3 reads CSVGTGGRLVADSYNEQFF. In DNA form, the CDR3 reads TGCAGCGTTGGGACAGGGGGCCGTCTGGTAGCGGACTCCTACAATGAGCAGTTCTTC.